What follows are 14 T cell receptor beta chains derived from one specimen sequenced in a study of siplizumab effects on memory and regulatory T cells (dated by TCRdb to between 2018 and 2021). Libraries were built with the immunoSEQ multiplex PCR assay. TCRdb limited this immuneACCESS table to in-frame rearrangements with V and J called. A share of clones is missing; checked studies link under half to unresolved V genes, and the rest is unexplained. The sample includes 90,000 to 120,000 clones, with approximately 92% observed a single time. Roughly 2.6% of the sample rests with the top ten. The sequenced sample consisted of CD4+ T cells sorted from blood. Every receptor here comes from a human donor in good health. Some clones in this sample may be carry-over from other donors' samples.

A word on this clone: This same CDR3 is encoded by further DNA sequences in the sample. The CDR3 spells CASSPEETQYF. For the CDR3, the DNA is TGTGCCAGCTCACCGGAGGAGACCCAGTACTTC. The genes are TRBV18 and TRBJ2-5; unclear D gene. The V gene lost 3 bases and the J gene lost 5 bases, with 4 bases spanning the gap. Germline V gene data show CDR1 as KGHSH and CDR2 as LQKENI. The CDR3 has 11 amino acids.

The rearrangement links TRBV7-6 to TRBJ1-1, with D tentatively TRBD1 (5 bases). Trimming removed 1 base at V and 7 bases at J, with 10 bases between. The CDR3 has 13 amino acids. From germline, CDR1 is SGHVS and CDR2 FNYEAQ. The CDR3 coding sequence is TGTGCCAGCAGCTTAGTGGGGACGAGTGAAGCTTTCTTT. Translated: CASSLVGTSEAFF.

The chain couples TRBV19 to TRBJ2-1; D call uncertain. CDR3 length: 13 amino acids. Per germline, CDR1 LNHDA and CDR2 SQIVND (reference sequence). The germline V and J ends were trimmed by 8 bases and 0 bases, with 8 bases remaining between them. The CDR3 reads CASSTLSYNEQFF. The CDR3 DNA sequence: TGTGCCAGTTCGACTCTCTCCTACAATGAGCAGTTCTTC.

The chain employs TRBV7-9 and TRBJ1-2; no reliable D call. The CDR3 has 14 residues. The V end was cut by 1 base, the J end by 8 bases, with 14 bases between. In germline, CDR1 is SEHNR, CDR2 FQNEAQ (reference sequence). The CDR3 loop is CASSLVQTSMGYTF. As DNA, the CDR3 is TGTGCCAGCAGCTTAGTACAGACTTCTATGGGCTACACCTTC.

This clone was recorded once. The chain has TRBV11-2 and TRBJ2-1, with 8 bases lining up with TRBD1. Germline values: CDR1 SGHAT, CDR2 FQNNGV. The CDR3 covers 15 residues. Germline trimming cut 8 bases from V and 3 bases from J; bases unmatched to any gene: 9. The chain's CDR3 is CASGWTGSHYNEQFF. The CDR3 nucleotides read TGTGCCAGCGGCTGGACAGGGTCCCACTACAATGAGCAGTTCTTC. The full variable domain, completed using reference TRBV11-2 and TRBJ2-1, is EAGVAQSPRYKIIEKRQSVAFWCNPISGHATLYWYQQILGQGPKLLIQFQNNGVVDDSQLPKDRFSAERLKGVDSTLKIQPAKLEDSAVYLCASGWTGSHYNEQFFGPGTRLTVL.

The V call is TRBV4-1, the J call TRBJ2-1, with D unclear. The CDR3 is 17 residues long. Germline V gene lookup returns CDR1 MGHRA and CDR2 YSYEKL. Trimming removed 5 bases at V and 6 bases at J, with 23 bases between. CDR3 sequence (DNA): TGCGCCAGCAGCGACCCCGTTGGGCTAGGTCCCCCCAATGAGCAGTTCTTC. Its translation: CASSDPVGLGPPNEQFF.

This rearrangement joins TRBV9 to TRBJ1-3; weak D call: TRBD1 (5 bases). Per the germline V gene, CDR1 is SGDLS and CDR2 is YYNGEE. Trimming took off 0 bases at V and 0 bases at J, with 7 bases between the two ends. The length of the CDR3 is 15 residues. The CDR3 reads CASSVGQNSGNTIYF. The CDR3 bases are TGTGCCAGCAGCGTAGGACAGAACTCTGGAAACACCATATATTTT.

DNA of the CDR3: TGTGCCAGCCGAGGAGAATATGGCTACACCTTC. It translates to CASRGEYGYTF. The genes are TRBV28 and TRBJ1-2; the D is unclear. The V gene lost 8 bases and the J gene lost 5 bases, with 9 bases spanning the gap. The CDR3 extends over 11 amino acids. CDR1 is MDHEN and CDR2 is SYDVKM in the germline V gene.

This clone appeared once. The CDR3 region has the DNA TGTGCTAGTGGTTTGGTACAAGCTAGCGGGGACTCCTACGAGCAGTACTTC. Encoded protein: CASGLVQASGDSYEQYF. The genes are TRBV12-5 and TRBJ2-7; 9 bases align to TRBD2. Unmatched junction bases numbered 6, after V lost 0 bases and J lost 0 bases. This CDR3 contains 17 residues. Germline assignment: CDR1 LGHNT and CDR2 FRNRAP.

The chain links TRBV29-1 to TRBJ2-7; 10 bases line up with TRBD1. The CDR3 loop spans 15 amino acids. J was trimmed by 2 bases and V by 4 bases; bases with no gene match: 8. From germline, CDR1 is SQVTM and CDR2 ANQGSEA. DNA for the CDR3: TGCAGCGTTGGCCGGGGACAGGGGAGCCCCTACGAGCAGTACTTC. This encodes CSVGRGQGSPYEQYF.

This chain joins TRBV13 and TRBJ2-1; 8 positions match TRBD2. The length of the CDR3 is 16 residues. Trimming at V came to 6 bases and at J to 3 bases, leaving 10 bases not matched to a gene. Germline CDR1 reads PRHDT; CDR2 reads FYEKMQ (reference sequence). The CDR3: CASSHHSGTVYNEQFF. CDR3 in DNA: TGTGCCAGCAGTCACCATAGCGGGACGGTCTACAATGAGCAGTTCTTC.

This clone was seen only once. The V call is TRBV7-8, the J call TRBJ2-1; 10 nucleotides align to TRBD2. The CDR3 runs 16 residues. The trim removed 5 bases at V and 7 bases at J, leaving 11 bases unmatched. Germline CDR1 and CDR2: SGHVS and FQNEAQ. For the CDR3, the DNA is TGTGCCAGCAGCCCCCATCTAGCGGGAGAGTGGAATGAGCAGTTCTTC. This codes for CASSPHLAGEWNEQFF.

Here the CDR3 reads CASSLSGGKYEQYF. In nucleotides, the CDR3 is TGTGCCAGCAGTTTATCTGGGGGGAAATACGAGCAGTACTTC. The chain has TRBV27 and TRBJ2-7; D perhaps matches TRBD2 (6 bases). Germline V lookup: CDR1 MNHEY, CDR2 SMNVEV (reference sequence). This CDR3 has 14 residues. The V end lost 0 bases, the J end lost 4 bases, and 10 bases lay between the germline ends.

V is TRBV6-1 and J is TRBJ1-3; a possible D gene is TRBD1 (5 bases). The CDR3 contains 20 residues. Deletions cut 3 bases from V and 3 bases from J, with 27 bases between. Germline-derived CDR1 and CDR2 are MNHNS and SASEGT. The CDR3 DNA reads as TGTGCCAGCAGTGACGCAATAAACCTAGGGACGGAGCGTCTTGGAAACACCATATATTTT. It encodes CASSDAINLGTERLGNTIYF.